Listed below are T cell receptor beta chains from one sample, sequenced in a study of cytomegalovirus exposure and HLA in healthy donors. Using immunoSEQ multiplex PCR, the repertoire was profiled, and TCRdb retains in-frame clones only, with some absent. Counted here are about 180,000 clones, more than 75% occurring once; the ten biggest clones make up 2% to 2.5%. The sequenced sample was PBMCs. All receptors derive from a woman in her twenties or thirties in good health and CMV-seropositive. Each CDR3 is given with its conserved first and last residue. The D gene is left open where the match is weak. Some rows have no size entry. The others give once, few or many, or a class for an expanded clone.

V,J,size,D,DNA,CDR3
TRBV7-2,TRBJ2-7,-,TRBD2,TGTGCCAGCAGCGTGACTAGCGGGGAGATCTACGAGCAGTACTTC,CASSVTSGEIYEQYF
TRBV6-1,TRBJ2-5,-,TRBD1,TGTGCCATCCCGGGACAGGGGGTAGAGACCCAGTACTTC,CAIPGQGVETQYF
TRBV5-1,TRBJ2-3,-,-,TGCGCCAGCAGCTTTGGCCAGCTAGCCCCAGATACGCAGTATTTT,CASSFGQLAPDTQYF
TRBV7-2,TRBJ2-7,-,TRBD1,TGTGCCAGCAGTCACAGGTCAGGGGGCGAGCAGTACTTC,CASSHRSGGEQYF
TRBV14,TRBJ2-1,few,-,TGTGCCAGCAGCCAATATACCCCCCGGACTATTGTTAGGGCTTACAATGAGCAGTTCTTC,CASSQYTPRTIVRAYNEQFF
TRBV7-3,TRBJ2-1,-,TRBD2,TGTGCCAGCAGCTTACTAGCGGGGGTCGACAATGAGCAGTTCTTC,CASSLLAGVDNEQFF
TRBV7-9,TRBJ1-2,-,-,TGTGCCAGCAGCTTAAATTGGGAGGGCTACACCTTC,CASSLNWEGYTF
TRBV18,TRBJ2-7,-,TRBD2,TGTGCCAGCTCCCCCAGTCTAGCGGCCTCCTACGAGCAGTACTTC,CASSPSLAASYEQYF
TRBV28,TRBJ2-3,-,-,TGTGCCAGCAGTTTTCCTCATGGGGGCTTCACAGATACGCAGTATTTT,CASSFPHGGFTDTQYF
TRBV7-9,TRBJ2-5,few,TRBD2,TGTGCCAGCAGCTTAGGAAGCGGGGGAGTACAAGAGACCCAGTACTTC,CASSLGSGGVQETQYF
TRBV7-9,TRBJ2-7,-,TRBD1,TGTGCCAGCAGCTCATTTGGACAGGGGAGCTACGAGCAGTACTTC,CASSSFGQGSYEQYF
TRBV28,TRBJ1-2,-,TRBD1,TGTGCCAGCAGGGGGACAGGGGTTAACTATGGCTACACCTTC,CASRGTGVNYGYTF
TRBV28,TRBJ2-7,once,-,TGTGCCTCCTACTCCCCCGGTATTGATGTCTACGAGCAGTACTTC,CASYSPGIDVYEQYF
TRBV7-9,TRBJ1-2,-,-,TGTGCCAGCAGCCGTTCGGGACTATTGGTCGGCTACACCTTC,CASSRSGLLVGYTF
TRBV6-5,TRBJ2-5,-,TRBD2,TGTGCCAGCAGTTACTCCCCTAGCGGGGGGGGGTTGGAGCAGTACTTC,CASSYSPSGGGLEQYF
TRBV9,TRBJ2-1,-,TRBD2,TGTGCCAGCAGAAGAGGACTAGCGGGGGACAATGAGCAGTTCTTC,CASRRGLAGDNEQFF
TRBV2,TRBJ2-5,few,-,TGTGCCAGCAGTGCCCGACCTAGTTCCCAAGAGACCCAGTACTTC,CASSARPSSQETQYF
TRBV28,TRBJ1-2,few,TRBD1,TGTGCCAGCATTAGGGACAGGGGGAAGGGTGGCGATGGCTACACCTTC,CASIRDRGKGGDGYTF
TRBV27,TRBJ2-3,few,TRBD1,TGTGCCAGCAGTTCTGGGACAGGGTTTACAGATACGCAGTATTTT,CASSSGTGFTDTQYF
TRBV7-9,TRBJ1-4,-,-,TGTTCCAGCAGGCCCGGCGGATCAACTAATGAAAAACTGTTTTTT,CSSRPGGSTNEKLFF